The clone carrying this TCR beta chain appeared a single time. No antigen is known for it. This sample is part of a study of T cell responses to AZD1222 COVID-19 vaccine. Notes on the study in general: Mapped onto spike, vaccine-associated CD4 TCRs spanned it and were dominant at 160-218 and 743-854. Baseline serostatus was positive in only a handful of AZD1222 recipients.

J was trimmed by 5 bases and V by 5 bases; bases with no gene match: 5. Per the germline V gene, CDR1 is SGHTA and CDR2 is FQGTGA. CDR3 length: 13 residues. Sequencing used immunoSEQ multiplex PCR; TCRdb keeps in-frame clones, though not all of them. The table has roughly 140,000 clones, 85% to 95% seen once; the top ten hold around 10%. The receptor's source is an adult who had recovered from COVID-19. Specimen: peripheral blood, collected after recovery from COVID-19. The chain has TRBV7-3 and TRBJ2-7, with 8 nucleotides matching TRBD1. CDR3 nucleotide sequence: TGTGCCAGCAGCCCTGGACAGGGTAACGAGCAGTACTTC. This translates into CASSPGQGNEQYF.